This T cell receptor (beta chain) comes out of a study of naive and memory T cell subsets. Study-level points and caveats: Potentially, T cell activation and differentiation skew this RNA-based measurement.

TCR cDNA received a 3' ligated oligonucleotide that carried a UMI. Adult healthy volunteers gave 2.5 ml peripheral blood for whole-blood RNA. Reverse transcription used DNase-treated unsorted total RNA, aiming for roughly 1 to 1,100 ng. Points on this clonotype: The antigen is not known.

V shed 6 bases and J shed 2 bases, with 11 bases lying between them. CDR1 and CDR2 (germline): SQVTM, ANQGSEA. This CDR3 is built from 12 residues. Amplification of ligated cDNA took four PCR rounds with SP2 and nested alpha and beta constant primers. For blood and skin samples, reverse transcription used TCR alpha and beta constant primers. A single record per CDR3 protein comes from TCRdb applying MiXCR to the 5' RACE reads. Of 60,000 or so distinct CDR3 sequences listed, approximately 6.6% were seen once; the top ten hold 8% to 10%. The source of this sequence is a male donor in good health. The chain employs TRBV29-1 and TRBJ2-7; D gene ambiguous. In DNA, the CDR3 is TGCAGCGTGCAGCACAGCACCTACGAGCAGTACTTC. This encodes CSVQHSTYEQYF.